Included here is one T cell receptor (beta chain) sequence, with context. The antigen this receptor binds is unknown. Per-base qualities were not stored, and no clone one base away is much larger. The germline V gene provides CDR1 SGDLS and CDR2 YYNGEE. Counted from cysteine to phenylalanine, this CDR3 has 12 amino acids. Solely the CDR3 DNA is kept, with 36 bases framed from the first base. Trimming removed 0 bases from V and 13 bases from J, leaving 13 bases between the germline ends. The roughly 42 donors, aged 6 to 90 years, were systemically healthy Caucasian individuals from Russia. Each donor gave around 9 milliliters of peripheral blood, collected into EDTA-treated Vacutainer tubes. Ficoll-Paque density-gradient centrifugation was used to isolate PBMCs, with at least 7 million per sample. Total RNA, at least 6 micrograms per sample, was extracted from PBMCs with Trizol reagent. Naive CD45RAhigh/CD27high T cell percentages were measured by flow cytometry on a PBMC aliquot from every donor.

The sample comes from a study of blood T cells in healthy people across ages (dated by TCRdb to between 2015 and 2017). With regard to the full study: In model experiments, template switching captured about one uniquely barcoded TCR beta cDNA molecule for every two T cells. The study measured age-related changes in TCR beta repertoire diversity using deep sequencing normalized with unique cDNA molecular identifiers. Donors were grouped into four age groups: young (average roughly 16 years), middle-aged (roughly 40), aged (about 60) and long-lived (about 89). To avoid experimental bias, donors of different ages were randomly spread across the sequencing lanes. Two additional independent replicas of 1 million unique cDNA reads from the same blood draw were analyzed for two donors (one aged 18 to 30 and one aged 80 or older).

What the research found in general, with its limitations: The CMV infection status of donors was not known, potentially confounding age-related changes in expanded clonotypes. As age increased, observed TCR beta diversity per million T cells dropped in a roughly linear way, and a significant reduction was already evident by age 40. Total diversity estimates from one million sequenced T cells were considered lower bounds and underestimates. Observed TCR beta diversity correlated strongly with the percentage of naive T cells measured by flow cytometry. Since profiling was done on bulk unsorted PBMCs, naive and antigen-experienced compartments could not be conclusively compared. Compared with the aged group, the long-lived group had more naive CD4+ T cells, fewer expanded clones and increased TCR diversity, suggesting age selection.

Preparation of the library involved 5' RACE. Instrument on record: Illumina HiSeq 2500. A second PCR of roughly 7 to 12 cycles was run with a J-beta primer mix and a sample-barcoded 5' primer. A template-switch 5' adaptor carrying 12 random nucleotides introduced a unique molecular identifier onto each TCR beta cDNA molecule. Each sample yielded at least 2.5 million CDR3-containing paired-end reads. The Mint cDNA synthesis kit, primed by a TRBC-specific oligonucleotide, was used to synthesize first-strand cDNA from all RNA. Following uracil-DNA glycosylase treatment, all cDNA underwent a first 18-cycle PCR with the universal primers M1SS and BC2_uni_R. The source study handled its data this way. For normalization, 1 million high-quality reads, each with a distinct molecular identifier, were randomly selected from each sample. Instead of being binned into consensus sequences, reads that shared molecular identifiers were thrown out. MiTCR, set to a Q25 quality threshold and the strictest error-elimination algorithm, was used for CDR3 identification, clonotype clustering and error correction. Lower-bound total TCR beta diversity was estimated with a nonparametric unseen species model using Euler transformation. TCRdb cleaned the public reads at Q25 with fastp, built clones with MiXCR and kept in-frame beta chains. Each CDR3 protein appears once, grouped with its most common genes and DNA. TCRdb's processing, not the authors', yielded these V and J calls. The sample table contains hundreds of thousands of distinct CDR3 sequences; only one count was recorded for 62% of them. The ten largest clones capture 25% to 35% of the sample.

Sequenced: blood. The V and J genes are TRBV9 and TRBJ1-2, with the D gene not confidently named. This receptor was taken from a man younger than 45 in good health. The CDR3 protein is CASSVGAPDTTF. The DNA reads TGTGCCAGCAGCGTAGGGGCGCCCGACACCACCTTC.